These T cell receptor beta chains were read from a single sample in a study of T cell responses to AZD1222 COVID-19 vaccine. Data came from immunoSEQ multiplex PCR; TCRdb stores just in-frame clones and leaves some out. The repertoire has 130,000 to 150,000 clones, 80% to 95% of them found once; the top ten carry about 3%. The sample was peripheral blood, taken on day 0 of AZD1222 vaccination. Every receptor here comes from an adult in good health. Both conserved end residues are part of each CDR3. The order of the fields is J gene, V gene, D gene, clone size, CDR3 DNA, CDR3 protein. The D gene is left open where the match is weak. Expanded clones get a size class; other rows say once, few or many, or leave the size out.

TRBJ1-5 TRBV19 NA NA TGTGCCAGTTCCGCGATGGGGGGGAGCAATCAGCCCCAGCATTTT CASSAMGGSNQPQHF
TRBJ2-1 TRBV5-8 TRBD1 NA TGTGCCAGCAGCTTGAACAGGGGGTCCTACAATGAGCAGTTCTTC CASSLNRGSYNEQFF
TRBJ1-1 TRBV19 TRBD1 NA TGTGCCAGTAAACAGGGGATTTGGACTGAAGCTTTCTTT CASKQGIWTEAFF
TRBJ1-2 TRBV19 TRBD1 once TGTGCCAGTAGTCCGGGACAGACGTCTTATGGCTACACCTTC CASSPGQTSYGYTF
TRBJ2-6 TRBV5-4 NA NA TGTGCCAGCAGCTCGGGGCCAAGAGGGGCCAACGTCCTGACTTTC CASSSGPRGANVLTF
TRBJ1-2 TRBV27 TRBD1 NA TGTGCCAGCAGTATGCAGACAGGGTTCAACTATGGCTACACCTTC CASSMQTGFNYGYTF
TRBJ2-7 TRBV5-1 TRBD2 few TGCGCCAGCAGCTTGGCCTTCCCAGCGGGGGTCTACGAGCAGTACTTC CASSLAFPAGVYEQYF
TRBJ2-2 TRBV10-2 TRBD1 NA TGCGCCAGCAGTTACTCCGGGACAGGTATCGGGGAGCTGTTTTTT CASSYSGTGIGELFF
TRBJ2-2 TRBV3-1/TRBV3-2 NA NA TGTGCCAGCAGCCAAGCCCGGACGACCGGGGAGCTGTTTTTT CASSQARTTGELFF
TRBJ1-2 TRBV9 TRBD1 NA TGTGCCAGCAGCTTCCTAGACAGGGGGCCGGGCTACACCTTC CASSFLDRGPGYTF
TRBJ2-2 TRBV18 NA NA TGTGCCAGCTCACCGAATCGACAGGAGAACACCGGGGAGCTGTTTTTT CASSPNRQENTGELFF
TRBJ1-5 TRBV7-9 NA NA TGTGCCAGCAGCTTGGGATCCGGGACACCCCAGCATTTT CASSLGSGTPQHF
TRBJ1-1 TRBV19 NA NA TGTGCCAGTAGTATTTCTGTGGACACTGAAGCTTTCTTT CASSISVDTEAFF
TRBJ1-2 TRBV6-5 NA NA TGTGCCAGCAGTTACTCGAAGGGGCCAGACTATGGCTACACCTTC CASSYSKGPDYGYTF
TRBJ1-2 TRBV2 NA once TGTGCCACGCTCCGGACAGTTCAGTCGGGCTACACCTTC CATLRTVQSGYTF
TRBJ2-2 TRBV5-1 TRBD1 NA TGCGCCAGCACCGTTGGGACAGCGAACACCGGGGAGCTGTTTTTT CASTVGTANTGELFF
TRBJ2-1 TRBV5-4 TRBD2 NA TGTGCCAGCACCCCAGCTAGCGGGGGTTTCAGTGAGCAGTTCTTC CASTPASGGFSEQFF
TRBJ1-5 TRBV11-1 NA NA TGTGCCAGCAGCTTTTCCGCGAGTCAGCCCCAGCATTTT CASSFSASQPQHF
TRBJ2-7 TRBV11-2 TRBD1 once TGTGCCAGCAGCCCCGGGACAGGGTGGTACGAGCAGTACTTC CASSPGTGWYEQYF
TRBJ2-7 TRBV21-1 NA once TGTGCCAGCAGCCCCCGATCGACCTACGAGCAGTACTTC CASSPRSTYEQYF
TRBJ1-1 TRBV4-1 NA NA TGCGCCAGCAGCCAAGGGAGGAGGACTGAAGCTTTCTTT CASSQGRRTEAFF
TRBJ1-5 TRBV28 TRBD1 NA TGTGCCAGCAGCCCGGACAGGGCGAGTCAGCCCCAGCATTTT CASSPDRASQPQHF
TRBJ1-2 TRBV15 NA NA TGTGCCACCAGCACCCATCCGGGGGGGGACACCTTC CATSTHPGGDTF
TRBJ1-2 TRBV18 NA NA TGTGCCAGCTCACTCGCCTACAGGGAGAATAACTATGGCTACACCTTC CASSLAYRENNYGYTF
TRBJ1-1 TRBV3-1/TRBV3-2 NA NA TGTGCCAGCAGCCACAAAGATTATGAAGCTTTCTTT CASSHKDYEAFF
TRBJ1-2 TRBV6-5 NA few TGTGCCAGCACGAGAGGGGTTATTTATGGCTACACCTTC CASTRGVIYGYTF
TRBJ1-2 TRBV11-2 NA NA TGTGCCAGCATCCGCGGGAGTGGGAGCAACTATGGCTACACCTTC CASIRGSGSNYGYTF
TRBJ2-6 TRBV6-2/TRBV6-3 NA NA TGTGCCAGCAGTTACTCGTTAAAAGGGGGTGACAACTCTGGGGCCAACGTCCTGACTTTC CASSYSLKGGDNSGANVLTF
TRBJ1-6 TRBV4-3 NA NA TGCGCCAGCAGCCAAGATCCGGGGGCAGCATCACCCCTCCACTTT CASSQDPGAASPLHF
TRBJ1-1 TRBV7-9 TRBD1 NA TGTGCCAGCAGACCGGACAGGGGGCCGGGAACTGAAGCTTTCTTT CASRPDRGPGTEAFF
TRBJ2-7 TRBV21-1 NA NA TGTGCCAGCCCGGATCGCGTGCAACAGGGCCAGGGAGAGGAGCAGTACTTC CASPDRVQQGQGEEQYF
TRBJ1-1 TRBV9 TRBD1 NA TGTGCCAGCAGCGTGGGGGACAGCCTCACTGAAGCTTTCTTT CASSVGDSLTEAFF
TRBJ2-3 TRBV6-4 TRBD2 NA TGTGCCAGCAGTGAACATACTAGCGGGGACACAGATACGCAGTATTTT CASSEHTSGDTDTQYF
TRBJ1-1 TRBV12-3/TRBV12-4 NA NA TGTGCCAGCAGGGGAGTGAACACTGAAGCTTTCTTT CASRGVNTEAFF
TRBJ2-5 TRBV18 TRBD1 NA TGTGCCAGCTCACCACCGACTCAGGGGGTGGAGACCCAGTACTTC CASSPPTQGVETQYF
TRBJ2-1 TRBV7-3 TRBD2 NA TGTGCCAGCAGCTTAGGGACTAGCGGATACAATGAGCAGTTCTTC CASSLGTSGYNEQFF
TRBJ2-7 TRBV4-1 NA NA TGCGCCAGCAGCCTGAGGGAGACACAGACCTACGAGCAGTACTTC CASSLRETQTYEQYF
TRBJ1-5 TRBV2 NA NA TGTGCCAGCAGTGCTACAAGGACGGCAGGCAATCAGCCCCAGCATTTT CASSATRTAGNQPQHF
TRBJ1-6 TRBV7-2 TRBD1 once TGTGCCAGCAGTCTAGACAGGGCCAGGTCATCACCCCTCCACTTT CASSLDRARSSPLHF
TRBJ2-5 TRBV5-1 TRBD2 NA TGCGCCAGCAGCTTGGCACTAGCGGGGGTTGAGACCCAGTACTTC CASSLALAGVETQYF
TRBJ1-1 TRBV4-2 NA NA TGTGCCAGCAGCCAAAGAAAAGGGGCTGAAGCTTTCTTT CASSQRKGAEAFF
TRBJ1-6 TRBV25-1 NA NA TGTGCCAGCAGTGTAGCGATTTATAATTCACCCCTCCACTTT CASSVAIYNSPLHF
TRBJ1-2 TRBV6-6 NA NA TGTGCCAGCAGCTCCCCAACCGTGACAGGACACCTTGCTAACTATGGCTACACCTTC CASSSPTVTGHLANYGYTF
TRBJ1-4 TRBV2 NA NA TGTGCCAGCAGTGCTCAGAGTTTAAATGAAAAACTGTTTTTT CASSAQSLNEKLFF
TRBJ2-1 TRBV4-1 NA NA TGCGCCAGCAGCCGAGGTATGGGGCTAGCGTTGTACAATGAGCAGTTCTTC CASSRGMGLALYNEQFF
TRBJ1-5 TRBV3-1/TRBV3-2 NA once TGTGCCAGCAGCCCCTGGGCGGGGCGGGACAATCAGCCCCAGCATTTT CASSPWAGRDNQPQHF
TRBJ1-2 TRBV7-2 NA few TGTGCCAGCAGCAAATCGACAGGAAGCTATGGCTACACCTTC CASSKSTGSYGYTF
TRBJ2-1 TRBV19 NA NA TGTGCCAGTAGTATAAATGGGGAGTGGAACTCCAATGAGCAGTTCTTC CASSINGEWNSNEQFF
TRBJ1-5 TRBV27 NA NA TGTGCCAGCAGTTTTTCGGGGGGCTGGCAGCCCCAGCATTTT CASSFSGGWQPQHF
TRBJ2-2 TRBV27 NA NA TGTGCCAGCAGTTTAGACCGGGGAGCTGTTTTT CASSLDRGAVF
TRBJ2-3 TRBV28 NA NA TGTGCCAGCAGTCCCACAAATACGCAGTATTTT CASSPTNTQYF
TRBJ1-4 TRBV30 NA NA TGTGCCTGGAGCCCTGCGATAAATGAAAAACTGTTTTTT CAWSPAINEKLFF
TRBJ2-7 TRBV7-2 TRBD2 NA TGTGCCAGCAGCACTCGGCAATCTGGACTAGCTGGGTACGAGCAGTACTTC CASSTRQSGLAGYEQYF
TRBJ2-1 TRBV4-3 NA NA TGCGCCAGCAGCCGCCCAAACTACAATGAGCAGTTCTTC CASSRPNYNEQFF
TRBJ2-5 TRBV18 NA once TGTGCCAGCTCACGCAAGAGTCAGGGTGGTACGAATCAAGAGACCCAGTACTTC CASSRKSQGGTNQETQYF
TRBJ2-1 TRBV7-3 NA NA TGTGCCAGCAGCTTAGAGCCACTACTGGGGGGTGAGCAGTTCTTC CASSLEPLLGGEQFF
TRBJ1-6 TRBV11-3 NA NA TGTGCCAGCAGCTTATTCCAGGGCGTTTCACCCCTCCACTTT CASSLFQGVSPLHF
TRBJ2-1 TRBV7-3 NA NA TGTGCCAGCAGCTTAAGCAGGGGGGATGAGCAGTTCTTC CASSLSRGDEQFF
TRBJ2-5 TRBV5-4 NA NA TGTGCCAGCAGGCCTGCGGACTGGAGACAAGAGACCCAGTACTTC CASRPADWRQETQYF
TRBJ1-6 TRBV4-1 TRBD1 NA TGCGCCAGCAGCCAAGGCCCGGGACAGGGGAATAATTCACCCCTCCACTTT CASSQGPGQGNNSPLHF